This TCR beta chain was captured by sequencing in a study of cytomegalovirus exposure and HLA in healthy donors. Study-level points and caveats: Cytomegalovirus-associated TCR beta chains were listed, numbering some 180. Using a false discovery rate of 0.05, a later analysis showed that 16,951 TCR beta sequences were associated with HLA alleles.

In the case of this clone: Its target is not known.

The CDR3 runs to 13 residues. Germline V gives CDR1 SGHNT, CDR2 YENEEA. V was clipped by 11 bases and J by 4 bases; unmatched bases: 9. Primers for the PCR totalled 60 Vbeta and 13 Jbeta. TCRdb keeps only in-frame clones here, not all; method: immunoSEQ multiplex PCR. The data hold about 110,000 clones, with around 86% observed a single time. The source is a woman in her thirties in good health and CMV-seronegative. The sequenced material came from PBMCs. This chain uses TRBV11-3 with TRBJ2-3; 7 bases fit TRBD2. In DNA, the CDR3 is TGTGCCTGCGGGCGGGCGGGAGCAGATACGCAGTATTTT. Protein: CACGRAGADTQYF.